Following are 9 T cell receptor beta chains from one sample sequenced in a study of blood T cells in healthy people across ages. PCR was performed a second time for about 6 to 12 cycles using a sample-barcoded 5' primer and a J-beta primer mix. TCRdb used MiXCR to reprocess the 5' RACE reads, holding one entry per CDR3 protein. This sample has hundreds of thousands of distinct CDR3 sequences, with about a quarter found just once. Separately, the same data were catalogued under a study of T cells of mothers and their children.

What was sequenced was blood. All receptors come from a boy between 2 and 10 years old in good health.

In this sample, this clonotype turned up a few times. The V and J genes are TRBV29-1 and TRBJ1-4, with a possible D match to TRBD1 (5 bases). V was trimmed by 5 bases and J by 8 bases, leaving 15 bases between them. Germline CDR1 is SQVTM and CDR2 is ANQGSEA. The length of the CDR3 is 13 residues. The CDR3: CSVLGGYGEKLFF. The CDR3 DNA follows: TGCAGCGTTCTTGGGGGTTATGGCGAAAAACTGTTTTTT. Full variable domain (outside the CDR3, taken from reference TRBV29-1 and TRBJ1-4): SAVISQKPSRDICQRGTSLTIQCQVDSQVTMMFWYRQQPGQSLTLIATANQGSEATYESGFVIDKFPISRPNLTFSTLTVSNMSPEDSSIYLCSVLGGYGEKLFFGSGTQLSVL.

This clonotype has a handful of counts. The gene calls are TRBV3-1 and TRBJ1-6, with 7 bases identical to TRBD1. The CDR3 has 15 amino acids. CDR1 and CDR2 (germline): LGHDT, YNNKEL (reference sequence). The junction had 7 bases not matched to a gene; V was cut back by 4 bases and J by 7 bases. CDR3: CASSLRTGSNSPLHF. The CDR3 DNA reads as TGTGCCAGCAGCCTCCGGACAGGCAGCAATTCACCCCTCCACTTT.

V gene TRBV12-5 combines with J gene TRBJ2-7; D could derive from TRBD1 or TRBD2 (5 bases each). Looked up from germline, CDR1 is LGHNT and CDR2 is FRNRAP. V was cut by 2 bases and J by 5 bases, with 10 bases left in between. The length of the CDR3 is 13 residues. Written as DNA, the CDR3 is TGTGCTAGTGGTTTGACCCGGGACCACGAGCAGTACTTC. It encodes CASGLTRDHEQYF.

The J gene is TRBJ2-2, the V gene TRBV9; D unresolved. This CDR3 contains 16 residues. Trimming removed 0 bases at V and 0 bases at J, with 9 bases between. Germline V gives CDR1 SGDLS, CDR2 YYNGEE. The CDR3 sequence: CASSVVADPNTGELFF. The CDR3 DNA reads TGTGCCAGCAGCGTAGTTGCGGACCCGAACACCGGGGAGCTGTTTTTT.

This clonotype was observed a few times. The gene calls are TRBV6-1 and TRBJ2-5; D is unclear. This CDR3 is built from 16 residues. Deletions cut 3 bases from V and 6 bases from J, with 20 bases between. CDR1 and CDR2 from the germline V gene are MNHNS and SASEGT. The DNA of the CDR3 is TGTGCCAGCAGTGACCCCACTTGGGGATCGAGAAAGACCCAGTACTTC. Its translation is CASSDPTWGSRKTQYF.

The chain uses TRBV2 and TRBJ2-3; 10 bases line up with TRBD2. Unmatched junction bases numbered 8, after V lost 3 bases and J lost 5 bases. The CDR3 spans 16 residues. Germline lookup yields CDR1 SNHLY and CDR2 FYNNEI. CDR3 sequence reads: CASSEGLAGVLDTQYF. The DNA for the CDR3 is TGTGCCAGCAGTGAGGGGCTAGCGGGAGTTCTAGATACGCAGTATTTT.

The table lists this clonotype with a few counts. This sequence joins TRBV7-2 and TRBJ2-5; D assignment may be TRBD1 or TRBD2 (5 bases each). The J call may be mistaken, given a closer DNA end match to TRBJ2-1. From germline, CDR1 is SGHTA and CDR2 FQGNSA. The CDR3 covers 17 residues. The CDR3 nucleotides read TGTGCCAGCAGCTTATCGGCCTACCGGGACGGCTACAATGAGCAGTTCTTC. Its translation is CASSLSAYRDGYNEQFF.

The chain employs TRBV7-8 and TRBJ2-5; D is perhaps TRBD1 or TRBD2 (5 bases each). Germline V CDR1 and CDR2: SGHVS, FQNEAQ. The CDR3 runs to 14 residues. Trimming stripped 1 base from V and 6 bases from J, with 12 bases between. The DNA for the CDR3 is TGTGCCAGCAGCTTAGAGGGACCTATAAAGACCCAGTACTTC. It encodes CASSLEGPIKTQYF.

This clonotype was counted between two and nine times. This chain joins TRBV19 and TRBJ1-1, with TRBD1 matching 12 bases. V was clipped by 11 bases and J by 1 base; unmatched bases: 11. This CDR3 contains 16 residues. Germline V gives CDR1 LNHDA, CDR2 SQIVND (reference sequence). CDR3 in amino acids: CASDRGQGAPNTEAFF. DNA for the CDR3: TGTGCCTCGGATAGGGGACAGGGGGCCCCGAACACTGAAGCTTTCTTT.